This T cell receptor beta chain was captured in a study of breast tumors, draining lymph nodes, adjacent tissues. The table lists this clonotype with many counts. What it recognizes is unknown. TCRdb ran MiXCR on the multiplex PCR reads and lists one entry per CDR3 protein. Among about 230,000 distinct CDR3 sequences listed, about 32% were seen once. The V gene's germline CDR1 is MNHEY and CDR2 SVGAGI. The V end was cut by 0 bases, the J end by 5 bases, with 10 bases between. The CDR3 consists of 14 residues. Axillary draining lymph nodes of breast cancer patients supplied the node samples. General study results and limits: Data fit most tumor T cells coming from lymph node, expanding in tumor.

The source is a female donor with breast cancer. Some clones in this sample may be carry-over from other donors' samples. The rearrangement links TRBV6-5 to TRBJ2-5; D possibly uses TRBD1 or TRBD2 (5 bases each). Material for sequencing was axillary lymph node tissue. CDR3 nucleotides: TGTGCCAGCAGTTACTCGAGGGGTGGGGAGACCCAGTACTTC. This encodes CASSYSRGGETQYF.